This T cell receptor (beta chain) was sequenced in a study of T cell changes during pregnancy in multiple sclerosis. Germline assignment: CDR1 SQVTM and CDR2 ANQGSEA. The CDR3 runs to 18 residues. V gave up 5 bases and J gave up 6 bases; unmatched junction bases: 14. Libraries were prepared by immunoSEQ multiplex PCR; TCRdb keeps only in-frame clonotypes and omits some of them. The sample records around 86,000 clones, approximately 95% being singletons. The J gene is TRBJ2-1, the V gene TRBV29-1; TRBD2 aligns across 15 bases. This receptor was obtained from a female donor with multiple sclerosis, enrolled in a pregnancy study. Sequencing was performed on peripheral blood, taken in the first trimester of pregnancy. Here the CDR3 reads CSVTRGTSGRSDPNEQFF. CDR3 sequence (DNA): TGCAGCGTTACGCGCGGGACTAGCGGGAGGTCAGATCCCAATGAGCAGTTCTTC.